Given below is one T cell receptor beta chain in context. Its antigen remains unidentified. 5'RACE primed from the constant segment yielded TCR alpha and TCR beta cDNA libraries bearing sample barcodes and UMIs. TCRdb independently ran MiXCR on the 5' RACE reads; one entry per CDR3 protein. The sample carries approximately 450,000 distinct CDR3 sequences, roughly 18% recorded once. The data are from a study of T-cell memory formation after mild COVID-19. Study-level results: Chiefly within CM and EM were the contracting CD4+ clones; CD8+ ones were within EMRA. Nothing showed for sure that second-wave clones peaking on day 37 were SARS-CoV-2 specific.

Germline V gene sequence: CDR1 SGHDT, CDR2 YYEEEE. The CDR3 loop spans 14 amino acids. Trimming took 5 bases from V and 2 from J, leaving 13 bases between them. This TCR derives from an adult woman who had mild COVID-19 (a few samples of this study predate the infection). Cell type and time point are not known. This chain connects TRBV5-6 to TRBJ2-5; the D gene is possibly TRBD1 (6 bases). The specimen sequenced was PBMCs or a T cell subset sorted from them (not recorded which). In DNA, the CDR3 is TGTGCCAGCAGTAAAAGGGGGATACAAGAGACCCAGTACTTC. Its protein is CASSKRGIQETQYF.